Listed here is a single TCR beta chain. The CDR3 runs 15 residues. CDR1 SGHAT and CDR2 FQDESV come from the germline V gene (reference sequence). V lost 4 bases to trimming and J lost 0 bases, with 10 bases between them. This sample stems from a study of blood T cell repertoires in COVID-19. At the level of the study: Spain, Italy and the United States supplied samples that represented acute and convalescent COVID-19. PBMCs, B-cell-depleted T cells, or T cells were the source of the cDNA or gDNA that made up the material.

Authors' data handling: Amplification of reference gene primers was used by the study to estimate nucleated cell counts. Only in-frame clones appear in the TCRdb table, and some are missing; sequencing was by immunoSEQ multiplex PCR. From that table come the V and J calls and clone size; the DNA was used to work out D and trimming. Of about 200,000 clones in the sample, more than 75% are singletons; the top ten hold 5% to 6.5%. This TCR came from a man aged 40-49 years with active or convalescent COVID-19. The gene calls are TRBV11-1 and TRBJ1-3; D perhaps matches TRBD1 (5 bases). Sequencing was done on a sample of peripheral blood. CDR3 DNA: TGTGCCAGCAGCTCCGGGGGAGTCTCTGGAAACACCATATATTTT. This sequence encodes CASSSGGVSGNTIYF. Looking up the rest from reference TRBV11-1 and TRBJ1-3 gives the full variable domain: EAEVAQSPRYKITEKSQAVAFWCDPISGHATLYWYRQILGQGPELLVQFQDESVVDDSQLPKDRFSAERLKGVDSTLKIQPAELGDSAMYLCASSSGGVSGNTIYFGEGSWLTVV.